Below are 15 T cell receptor beta chains sequenced from a single sample in a study of shared clonotypes between healthy human individuals. The assay was immunoSEQ multiplex PCR, and TCRdb's table has in-frame clones only and misses some. Of some 2,400,000 clones listed, approximately 95% were seen once; the top ten hold roughly 0.13%. Sequencing was carried out using naive CD4+ T cells sorted from blood. The subset denotes: CD45RA+ positively selected. The receptor set was obtained from a man aged 18 to 30 in good health.

CDR3 loop: CASGLAARYNEQFF. The CDR3 DNA follows: TGTGCCAGCGGACTAGCGGCCCGTTACAATGAGCAGTTCTTC. The chain uses TRBV27 and TRBJ2-1, with 10 nucleotides matching TRBD2. Losses at the gene ends were 8 bases for V and 4 bases for J; bases not matched to a gene: 5. This CDR3 region has 14 residues. The germline CDR1 and CDR2 sequences are MNHEY and SMNVEV (reference sequence).

J is TRBJ2-4 and V is TRBV5-6; 8 bases are a match to TRBD2. The V and J ends lost 4 bases and 7 bases, in that order; junction bases with no gene match: 7. Germline V lookup: CDR1 SGHDT, CDR2 YYEEEE. CDR3 size: 14 residues. The CDR3 loop reads CASSPPGGSNIQYF. CDR3 nucleotide sequence: TGTGCCAGCAGCCCGCCGGGAGGGTCGAACATTCAGTACTTC.

The chain couples TRBV10-3 to TRBJ2-3; 7 nucleotides line up with TRBD2. The J segment lost 2 bases and the V segment lost 7 bases, leaving 3 bases of the junction unmatched. This CDR3 contains 13 residues. CDR1 ENHRY and CDR2 SYGVKD come from the germline V gene. CDR3 sequence reads: CAIMGGDTDTQYF. The CDR3 DNA is TGTGCCATCATGGGGGGGGACACAGATACGCAGTATTTT.

This rearrangement joins TRBV28 to TRBJ2-7; D possibly uses TRBD1 or TRBD2 (6 bases each). This CDR3 contains 14 residues. From germline, CDR1 is MDHEN and CDR2 SYDVKM. V gave up 3 bases and J gave up 5 bases, with 14 bases separating them. The CDR3 nucleotides read TGTGCCAGCAGTTTGACGGGGGCTGTCAACGAGCAGTACTTC. Translated, it gives CASSLTGAVNEQYF.

This clone was recorded once. Its ends do not fully match the called genes, so a read error is possible. The chain joins TRBV2 to TRBJ2-5; possible D gene TRBD2, 5 bases. Germline CDR1 reads SNHLY; CDR2 reads FYNNEI. The CDR3 loop spans 14 amino acids. The DNA for the CDR3 is TGTGCCAGCAGAGAAGCTACCCTCGGGAAGACCCAGTACTTC. Translating gives CASREATLGKTQYF. Full variable domain (outside the CDR3, taken from reference TRBV2 and TRBJ2-5): EPEVTQTPSHQVTQMGQEVILRCVPISNHLYFYWYRQILGQKVEFLVSFYNNEISEKSEIFDDQFSVERPDGSNFTLKIRSTKLEDSAMYFCASREATLGKTQYFGPGTRLLVL.

The chain links TRBV2 to TRBJ1-2, with D unresolved. Trimming took off 2 bases at V and 8 bases at J, with 9 bases between the two ends. The germline CDR1 and CDR2 sequences are SNHLY and FYNNEI. There are 12 residues in the CDR3. The CDR3 loop is CASSEQERGYTF. In nucleotides, the CDR3 is TGTGCCAGCAGTGAACAGGAGAGGGGCTACACCTTC.

The gene calls are TRBV28 and TRBJ1-5, with TRBD1 as a possible D gene (6 bases). This CDR3 region has 15 residues. From germline, CDR1 is MDHEN and CDR2 SYDVKM. V dropped 5 bases and J dropped 2 bases, with 13 bases sitting between them. CDR3 coding DNA: TGTGCCAGCAGTACAGGGATTAGGGGCAATCAGCCCCAGCATTTT. Its translation is CASSTGIRGNQPQHF. The entire variable domain, with the rest obtained from reference TRBV28 and TRBJ1-5, is as follows: DVKVTQSSRYLVKRTGEKVFLECVQDMDHENMFWYRQDPGLGLRLIYFSYDVKMKEKGDIPEGYSVSREKKERFSLILESASTNQTSMYLCASSTGIRGNQPQHFGDGTRLSIL.

The chain links TRBV19 to TRBJ2-2, with 10 bases lining up with TRBD2. The CDR3 extends over 19 amino acids. The junction had 14 bases not matched to a gene; V was cut back by 4 bases and J by 3 bases. CDR1 is LNHDA, CDR2 SQIVND, per germline (reference sequence). CDR3 amino acids: CASSRYNPGTSEYTGELFF. The CDR3 DNA follows: TGTGCCAGTAGTAGATATAATCCCGGGACTAGCGAATACACCGGGGAGCTGTTTTTT.

The V gene is TRBV11-2, the J gene TRBJ2-1; no clear D. CDR1 is SGHAT and CDR2 is FQNNGV in the germline V gene. Trimming cost V 3 bases and J 5 bases, with 14 bases left between them. The CDR3 runs to 15 residues. In DNA, the CDR3 is TGTGCCAGCAGCTTGATGCGGAGAGGTAACAATGAGCAGTTCTTC. This codes for CASSLMRRGNNEQFF.

For this clone: Other DNA sequences in the same sample also yield this CDR3. The chain carries TRBV5-1 and TRBJ1-4; 10 bases agree with TRBD1. Losses at the gene ends were 0 bases for V and 6 bases for J; bases not matched to a gene: 2. CDR1 is SGHRS, CDR2 YFSETQ, per germline. The CDR3 consists of 15 residues. The CDR3 spells CASSLEGTGDEKLFF. DNA of the CDR3: TGCGCCAGCAGCTTGGAGGGGACAGGGGATGAAAAACTGTTTTTT. Combining the CDR3 with reference TRBV5-1 and TRBJ1-4 gives the whole variable domain KAGVTQTPRYLIKTRGQQVTLSCSPISGHRSVSWYQQTPGQGLQFLFEYFSETQRNKGNFPGRFSGRQFSNSRSEMNVSTLELGDSALYLCASSLEGTGDEKLFFGSGTQLSVL.

The chain is built from TRBV27 and TRBJ2-3, with D possibly called TRBD1 or TRBD2 (6 bases each). CDR1 and CDR2 from the germline V gene are MNHEY and SMNVEV (reference sequence). V dropped 8 bases and J dropped 5 bases, with 14 bases sitting between them. This CDR3 region has 13 residues. The CDR3 DNA is TGTGCCAGCGGCGTCAGGGGACTAGATACGCAGTATTTT. Its translation: CASGVRGLDTQYF.

This sequence joins TRBV5-4 and TRBJ1-4; no reliable D call. The CDR3 spans 14 residues. With 5 bases removed from V and 0 bases from J, the gap between germline ends came to 8 bases. Germline V gene lookup returns CDR1 SGHNT and CDR2 YYREEE (reference sequence). The CDR3 DNA sequence: TGTGCCAGCAGACTGATATCAACTAATGAAAAACTGTTTTTT. Its translation: CASRLISTNEKLFF.

DNA of the CDR3: TGTGCCAGCAGCGTAGGGCAGGAGAAGTTCTATGGCTACACCTTC. Translating it yields CASSVGQEKFYGYTF. The chain carries TRBV9 and TRBJ1-2; D is unclear. Per germline, CDR1 SGDLS and CDR2 YYNGEE. The CDR3 is made up of 15 amino acids. V lost 0 bases, J lost 4 bases, and 13 bases lay in between.

The CDR3 bases are TGCGCCAGCAGCTTGGGACAGGGGAGATCAGGGGAGCAGTACTTC. Amino acid sequence: CASSLGQGRSGEQYF. This chain connects TRBV5-1 to TRBJ2-7, with 8 bases fitting TRBD1. Unmatched junction bases numbered 9, after V lost 0 bases and J lost 7 bases. Germline V gives CDR1 SGHRS, CDR2 YFSETQ. This CDR3 spans 15 amino acids.

This chain links TRBV19 with TRBJ2-3; the D gene is possibly TRBD1 (6 bases). This CDR3 is 16 amino acids long. V was cut by 3 bases and J by 3 bases, with 16 bases left in between. The germline CDR1 and CDR2 sequences are LNHDA and SQIVND (reference sequence). CDR3 loop: CASSIARGGVTDTQYF. In nucleotides, the CDR3 is TGTGCCAGTAGTATCGCCCGAGGGGGAGTTACAGATACGCAGTATTTT.